Below, 10 T cell receptor beta chains from the same sample are listed, as sequenced in a study of T-cell memory formation after mild COVID-19. MiXCR was run by TCRdb on the 5' RACE reads, yielding one entry per CDR3 protein. The table has about 470,000 distinct CDR3 sequences, nearly 25% seen once. Sequencing used PBMCs or a T cell subset sorted from them (not recorded which). These receptor sequences come from an adult woman who had mild COVID-19 (a few samples of this study predate the infection). Cell type and time point are not known.

This sequence joins TRBV10-3 and TRBJ1-1, with D unresolved. The CDR3 is made up of 14 amino acids. The V gene's germline CDR1 is ENHRY and CDR2 SYGVKD. V lost 0 bases and J lost 7, with 12 bases in between. In nucleotides, the CDR3 is TGTGCCATCAGTGAGTCCGATACGACGGATGAAGCTTTCTTT. It encodes CAISESDTTDEAFF.

A few counts support this clonotype. The genes are TRBV4-3 and TRBJ1-3, with D uncertain. Germline V lookup: CDR1 LGHNA, CDR2 YSLEER. Trimming removed 1 base from V and 7 bases from J, with 11 bases in between. The CDR3 covers 14 residues. The CDR3 loop reads CASSQAVRTNTIYF. The CDR3 region has the DNA TGCGCCAGCAGCCAAGCGGTCAGGACCAACACCATATATTTT.

J is TRBJ2-2 and V is TRBV5-1, with TRBD2 identical over 15 bases. Germline CDR1 reads SGHRS; CDR2 reads YFSETQ. The J segment lost 3 bases and the V segment lost 4 bases, leaving 7 bases of the junction unmatched. The CDR3 has 18 amino acids. This CDR3 is CASSPGLAGGFDTGELFF. DNA for the CDR3: TGCGCCAGCAGCCCTGGACTAGCGGGAGGGTTCGACACCGGGGAGCTGTTTTTT.

The genes are TRBV9 and TRBJ1-2; 7 nucleotides agree with TRBD1. V lost 3 bases and J lost 4; bases outside the gene matches: 6. The CDR3 is 14 residues long. CDR1 SGDLS and CDR2 YYNGEE come from the germline V gene. CDR3 DNA: TGTGCCAGCAGCGACGGGACAGTATCCTATGGCTACACCTTC. Translation: CASSDGTVSYGYTF.

V gene TRBV10-2 combines with J gene TRBJ2-7; 12 bases align to TRBD1. CDR1 is WSHSY and CDR2 is SAAADI in the germline V gene. This CDR3 is 15 amino acids long. The trim removed 6 bases at V and 7 bases at J, leaving 10 bases unmatched. DNA for the CDR3: TGCGCCAGCAGCGCACCGGGACAGGGGGCGCGGGAGCAGTACTTC. It specifies CASSAPGQGAREQYF.

The chain uses TRBV7-9 and TRBJ2-1, with D perhaps matching TRBD2 (8 bases). The CDR3 runs to 15 residues. Looked up from germline, CDR1 is SEHNR and CDR2 is FQNEAQ (reference sequence). Trimming left V 6 bases short and J 2 bases short, with 14 bases between. CDR3 protein: CASRREGAPYNEQFF. The CDR3 DNA reads as TGTGCCAGCAGACGGGAGGGGGCGCCCTACAATGAGCAGTTCTTC.

This clonotype was counted at least ten times. The chain links TRBV15 to TRBJ1-1; a weak D match, TRBD1 (5 bases). Germline assignment: CDR1 LNHNV and CDR2 YYDKDF (reference sequence). The CDR3 is made up of 15 amino acids. V lost 1 base and J lost 1, with 10 bases in between. The CDR3 here is CATSRVARANTEAFF. The CDR3 region has the DNA TGTGCCACCAGCAGAGTCGCCAGGGCGAACACTGAAGCTTTCTTT.

This clonotype was detected only a few times. The V gene is TRBV16, the J gene TRBJ1-2; D unclear. V was cut by 4 bases and J by 7 bases, with 16 bases left in between. CDR1 is KGHSY and CDR2 is FQNENV in the germline V gene. The CDR3 runs 14 residues. CDR3 amino acids: CASSPLNGGAGYTF. The CDR3 DNA reads TGTGCCAGCAGCCCCCTTAACGGCGGAGCTGGCTACACCTTC.

This clonotype has a handful of counts. The gene calls are TRBV12-3 or TRBV12-4 and TRBJ2-1; no reliable D call. The CDR3 loop spans 12 amino acids. The ends were cut back, 5 bases at V and 5 bases at J, with 7 bases in the middle. CDR3: CASSAWNNEQFF. CDR3 bases: TGTGCCAGCAGTGCGTGGAACAATGAGCAGTTCTTC.

In this sample, this clonotype turned up a few times. The genes are TRBV20-1 and TRBJ2-7; D is undetermined. Germline assignment: CDR1 DFQATT and CDR2 SNEGSKA (reference sequence). Trimming cost V 4 bases and J 0 bases, with 16 bases left between them. The CDR3 is 15 amino acids. CDR3 loop: CSAKDLTASSYEQYF. The CDR3 DNA reads TGCAGTGCTAAAGATCTGACGGCTAGCTCCTACGAGCAGTACTTC.